One and the same sample provided the 6 T cell receptor beta chains below, sequenced in a study of tumor and adjacent non-tumor tissue in lung cancer. A modified ARM-PCR protocol with three rounds of nested PCR amplified TCRbeta. MiXCR, run by TCRdb on the multiplex PCR reads, gives a single entry per CDR3 protein. The sample yields roughly 67,000 distinct CDR3 sequences, 76% seen once. No cell sorting was done before RNA was extracted from the tissue. This non-tumor lung sample came from over 3 cm beyond the tumor edge. The sequencing input was distant non-tumor lung tissue. The receptor source for this set is a man aged 60 to 69 with non-small cell lung cancer.

Concerning this clonotype itself: One end of the junction fails to match germline, which may point to a read error. The chain joins TRBV11-3 to TRBJ2-3; tentative D call: TRBD2 (5 bases). This CDR3 has 16 amino acids. Germline V lookup: CDR1 SGHNT, CDR2 YENEEA. The CDR3 is CANSSGLADDTDTEYF. CDR3 DNA: TGTGCCAACAGCTCCGGGCTAGCAGATGACACAGATACGGAGTATTTT.

Details on this clonotype: Lacking the conserved final phenylalanine or tryptophan, this CDR3 likely reflects a read error. The J gene is TRBJ1-2, the V gene TRBV5-4; TRBD1 agrees at 7 bases. CDR1 is SGHNT and CDR2 is YYREEE in the germline V gene (reference sequence). This CDR3 has 15 amino acids. The CDR3 loop reads CARSLGGQLPYGYTL. The CDR3 region has the DNA TGTGCCAGAAGCTTGGGGGGACAGCTACCCTATGGCTACACCCTC.

With regard to this clonotype: The conserved final phenylalanine or tryptophan is absent from the CDR3, which likely points to a read error. The DNA is left out, because the CDR3 cannot be placed on it with certainty; the CDR3 is given as TCRdb lists it. This chain uses TRBV20-1 with TRBJ2-1; the D call of TRBD2 is as the table states it, not checked on the DNA. Germline CDR1 and CDR2: DFQATT and SNEGSKA (reference sequence). With termini counted, the CDR3 has 14 amino acids. CDR3 in amino acids: CSARDQQTSYEEFS.

The chain recombines TRBV20-1 with TRBJ2-1; possibly TRBD1 for D (5 bases). V was clipped by 3 bases and J by 5 bases, with 8 bases between them. The germline gives CDR1 DFQATT, CDR2 SNEGSKA (reference sequence). This CDR3 contains 12 residues. CDR3 amino acids: CSASRQNNEQFF. The CDR3 DNA sequence: TGCAGTGCTAGTAGACAGAACAATGAGCAGTTCTTC.

This chain links TRBV4-2 with TRBJ2-1, with a possible D match to TRBD1 (5 bases). The ends were cut back, 10 bases at V and 4 bases at J, with 17 bases in the middle. The germline gives CDR1 LGHNA, CDR2 YNFKEQ. The length of the CDR3 is 14 residues. Here the CDR3 DNA reads TGTGCCAAGAGCGCGACAGTAAGTTACAATGAGCAGTTCTTC. Protein sequence: CAKSATVSYNEQFF.

This clonotype was observed a handful of times. This chain connects TRBV9 to TRBJ1-6, with D unresolved. Germline V gene sequence: CDR1 SGDLS, CDR2 YYNGEE. The V gene lost 0 bases and the J gene lost 2 bases, with 3 bases spanning the gap. The CDR3 is made up of 14 amino acids. The CDR3 sequence is CASSVATYNSPLHF. CDR3 in DNA: TGTGCCAGCAGCGTAGCAACCTATAATTCACCCCTCCACTTT.